A selection of T cell receptor beta chains follows, all from one sample in a study of T cells in Graves' hyperthyroidism and ophthalmopathy. From the multiplex PCR reads, TCRdb called clonotypes with MiXCR, one entry per CDR3 protein. The sample carries 650,000 to 750,000 distinct CDR3 sequences, approximately 15% recorded once. Sequencing used blood. The origin of the receptors is a woman aged 18-35 years with Graves' hyperthyroidism. Each CDR3 is given with its conserved first and last residue. The order of the fields is D gene, clone size, J gene, V gene, CDR3 protein, CDR3 DNA. The D gene is left open where the match is weak. Size is stated for part of the rows, as once, few or many counts, or as a class when the clone is expanded.

TRBD2 few TRBJ2-3 TRBV20-1 CSASLAGYTDTQYF TGCAGTGCTAGCCTAGCGGGGTATACAGATACGCAGTATTTT
. many TRBJ1-1 TRBV13 CASSQSANTEAFF TGTGCCAGCAGCCAGTCGGCAAACACTGAAGCTTTCTTT
TRBD2 . TRBJ2-1 TRBV9 CASSIGGVGKSYNEQFF TGTGCCAGCAGCATCGGGGGGGTGGGGAAGTCCTACAATGAGCAGTTCTTC
TRBD1 many TRBJ1-1 TRBV24-1 CATSDFNQGAGTEAFF TGTGCCACCAGTGATTTCAATCAGGGGGCCGGTACTGAAGCTTTCTTT
. many TRBJ2-7 TRBV20-1 CSATSGPVVRQYF TGCAGTGCTACCAGCGGGCCGGTCGTCCGGCAGTACTTC
. many TRBJ2-3 TRBV7-9 CASSLAQGVTDTQYF TGTGCCAGCAGCTTAGCGCAAGGGGTGACAGATACGCAGTATTTT
TRBD2 many TRBJ2-7 TRBV29-1 CSVAVGGLFYEQYF TGCAGCGTTGCTGTGGGAGGGCTGTTCTACGAGCAGTACTTC
. once TRBJ2-2 TRBV28 CASSLFLGQGGELFF TGTGCCAGCAGTTTATTCTTAGGGCAAGGGGGGGAGCTGTTTTTT
. many TRBJ1-5 TRBV3-1 CASSLGPRGNQPQHF TGTGCCAGCAGCTTGGGGCCGCGGGGCAATCAGCCCCAGCATTTT
. many TRBJ1-2 TRBV2 CASSGGAGSYGYTF TGTGCCAGCAGTGGAGGTGCAGGGAGCTATGGCTACACCTTC
TRBD2 . TRBJ2-5 TRBV4-1 CASSHTTRLAGGRETQYF TGCGCCAGCAGCCACACCACCCGACTAGCGGGAGGGCGAGAGACCCAGTACTTC